A single sample is the source of the 10 T cell receptor beta chains below, sequenced in a study of T cell responses to AZD1222 COVID-19 vaccine. The protocol was immunoSEQ multiplex PCR, while the TCRdb copy is restricted to in-frame clones and leaves out a portion. The table includes about 97,000 clones, around 89% detected once. This specimen consisted of peripheral blood, obtained on day 0 of AZD1222 vaccination. The receptors originated from an adult in good health.

The V and J genes are TRBV28 and TRBJ2-5; D is unclear. V lost 8 bases and J 1 base, leaving 5 bases between the germline ends. The CDR3 runs 11 residues. Germline loops: CDR1 MDHEN, CDR2 SYDVKM. The CDR3 sequence: CASSPQETQYF. CDR3 bases: TGTGCCAGCTCCCCCCAAGAGACCCAGTACTTC.

V gene TRBV5-5 combines with J gene TRBJ2-7; the D is unclear. CDR1 is SGHKS and CDR2 is YYEKEE in the germline V gene (reference sequence). V gave up 0 bases and J gave up 1 base, with 5 bases separating them. This CDR3 is built from 13 residues. The CDR3 is CASSLDDSYEQYF. CDR3 coding DNA: TGTGCCAGCAGCTTGGACGATTCCTACGAGCAGTACTTC.

The chain has TRBV18 and TRBJ1-5; maybe TRBD1 (5 bases). Germline V gives CDR1 KGHSH, CDR2 LQKENI. V shed 3 bases and J shed 9 bases, with 12 bases lying between them. CDR3 size: 13 residues. CDR3 loop: CASSPPSGGPQHF. CDR3 bases: TGTGCCAGCTCACCGCCGTCGGGGGGGCCCCAGCATTTT.

The chain employs TRBV5-6 and TRBJ2-7, with TRBD1 matching over 8 bases. CDR1 is SGHDT and CDR2 is YYEEEE in the germline V gene. With V trimmed by 3 bases and J by 3 bases, 5 bases remained unmatched. This CDR3 has 14 residues. The CDR3 protein is CASSWGDRLYEQYF. The CDR3 DNA sequence: TGTGCCAGCAGCTGGGGGGACAGGCTCTACGAGCAGTACTTC.

The chain couples TRBV19 to TRBJ1-1; D gene uncertain. Germline V CDR1 and CDR2: LNHDA, SQIVND (reference sequence). The length of the CDR3 is 14 residues. Trimming left V 1 base short and J 1 base short, with 7 bases between. CDR3 sequence (DNA): TGTGCCAGTAGTATAGTGGCAGGGAACACTGAAGCTTTCTTT. This gives the protein CASSIVAGNTEAFF.

The chain combines TRBV18 with TRBJ1-1; tentatively, D is TRBD1 (6 bases). Germline lookup yields CDR1 KGHSH and CDR2 LQKENI. The CDR3 loop spans 15 amino acids. Trimming left V 1 base short and J 7 bases short, with 16 bases between. CDR3 nucleotides: TGTGCCAGCTCACCACAGGGGGGGTCGTCGAATGAAGCTTTCTTT. Encoded protein: CASSPQGGSSNEAFF.

This clone was found a few times. J is TRBJ1-3 and V is TRBV5-8, with D perhaps matching TRBD1 (5 bases). The CDR3 sequence is 16 residues long. Trimming removed 0 bases at V and 2 bases at J, with 12 bases between. Germline V gene sequence: CDR1 SGHTS, CDR2 YDEGEE. The CDR3 loop is CASSLGQPLAGNTIYF. CDR3 DNA sequence: TGTGCCAGCAGCTTGGGACAGCCGTTGGCTGGAAACACCATATATTTT.

The sample holds one count of this clone. CDR3 DNA: TGTGCCAGCAGCTTAGGTCTAGCGGGAGGTCGGCAGTACTTC. Translating it yields CASSLGLAGGRQYF. The chain has TRBV7-8 and TRBJ2-7; 11 bases agree with TRBD2. CDR1 is SGHVS, CDR2 FQNEAQ, per germline. Trimming cost V 1 base and J 9 bases; bases outside gene matches: 5. The CDR3 totals 14 residues.

The V and J genes are TRBV3-1 (or the pseudogene TRBV3-2) and TRBJ1-3; D is ambiguous. Germline V gene sequence: CDR1 LGHDT, CDR2 YNNKEL (reference sequence). The ends were cut back, 1 base at V and 6 bases at J, with 7 bases in the middle. The CDR3 covers 13 residues. CDR3 coding DNA: TGTGCCAGCAGCCAAGCCTTCGAAAACACCATATATTTT. Protein sequence: CASSQAFENTIYF.

The CDR3 spells CASSFSSVADTQYF. CDR3 nucleotides: TGTGCCAGCAGCTTCTCGTCGGTGGCAGATACGCAGTATTTT. The chain recombines TRBV7-2 with TRBJ2-3; D unclear. The germline V gene has CDR1 SGHTA and CDR2 FQGNSA. The CDR3 runs to 14 residues. V lost 3 bases to trimming and J lost 4 bases, with 11 bases between them.